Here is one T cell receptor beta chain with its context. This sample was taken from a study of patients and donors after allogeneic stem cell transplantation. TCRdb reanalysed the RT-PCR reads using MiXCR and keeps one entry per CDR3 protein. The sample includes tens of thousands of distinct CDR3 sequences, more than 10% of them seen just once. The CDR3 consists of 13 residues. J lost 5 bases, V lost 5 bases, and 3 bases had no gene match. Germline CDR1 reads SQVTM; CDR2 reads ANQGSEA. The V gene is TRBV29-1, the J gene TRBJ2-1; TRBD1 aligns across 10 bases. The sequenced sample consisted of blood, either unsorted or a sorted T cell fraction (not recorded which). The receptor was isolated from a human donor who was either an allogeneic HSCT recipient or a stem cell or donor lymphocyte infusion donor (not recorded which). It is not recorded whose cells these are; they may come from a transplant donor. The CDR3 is CSVPGQGNNEQFF. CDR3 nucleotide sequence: TGCAGCGTTCCGGGACAGGGGAACAATGAGCAGTTCTTC.